Sequencing of this T cell receptor (beta chain) was carried out in a study of blood T cell repertoires in COVID-19. Profiled with immunoSEQ multiplex PCR; TCRdb holds only in-frame clones, not every one. The sample lists some 130,000 clones; nearly 70% were seen once. Sequences were obtained from peripheral blood. The sequence was collected from a woman aged 70-85 years with acute or convalescent COVID-19.

The CDR3 nucleotides read TGTGCCAGCTCACCTACACGCGAGCGAGAGACCCAGTACTTC. This sequence encodes CASSPTRERETQYF. The chain employs TRBV18 and TRBJ2-5; D is uncertain. V gave up 3 bases and J gave up 4 bases, with 12 bases separating them. Germline CDR1 reads KGHSH; CDR2 reads LQKENI. This CDR3 contains 14 residues.